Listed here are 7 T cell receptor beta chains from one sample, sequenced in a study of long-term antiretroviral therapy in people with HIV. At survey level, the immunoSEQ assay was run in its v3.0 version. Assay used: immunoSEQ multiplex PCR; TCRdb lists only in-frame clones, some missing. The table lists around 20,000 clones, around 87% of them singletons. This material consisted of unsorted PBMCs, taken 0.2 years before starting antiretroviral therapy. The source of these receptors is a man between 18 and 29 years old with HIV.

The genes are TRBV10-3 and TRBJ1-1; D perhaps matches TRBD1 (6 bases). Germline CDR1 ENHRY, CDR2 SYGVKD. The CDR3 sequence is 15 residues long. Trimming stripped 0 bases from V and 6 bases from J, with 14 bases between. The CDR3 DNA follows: TGTGCCATCAGTGAGTCTCGCTCAGGGGATCCTGAAGCTTTCTTT. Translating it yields CAISESRSGDPEAFF.

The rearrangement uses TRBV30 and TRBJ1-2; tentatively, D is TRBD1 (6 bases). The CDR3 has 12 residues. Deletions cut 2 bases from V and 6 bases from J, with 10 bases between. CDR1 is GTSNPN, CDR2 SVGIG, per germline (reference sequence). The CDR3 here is CAWSRRGDGYTF. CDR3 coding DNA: TGTGCCTGGAGTAGGAGGGGGGATGGCTACACCTTC.

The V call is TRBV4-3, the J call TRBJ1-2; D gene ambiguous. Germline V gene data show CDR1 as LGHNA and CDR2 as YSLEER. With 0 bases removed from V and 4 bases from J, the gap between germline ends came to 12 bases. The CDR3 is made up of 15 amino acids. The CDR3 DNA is TGCGCCAGCAGCCAAGAGCCCGAGGGTAGCTATGGCTACACCTTC. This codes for CASSQEPEGSYGYTF.

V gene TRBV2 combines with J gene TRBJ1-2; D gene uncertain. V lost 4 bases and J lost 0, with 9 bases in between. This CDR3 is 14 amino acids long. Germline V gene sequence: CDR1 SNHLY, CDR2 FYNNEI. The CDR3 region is CASSGSGANYGYTF. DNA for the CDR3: TGTGCCAGCAGTGGTTCGGGAGCTAACTATGGCTACACCTTC.

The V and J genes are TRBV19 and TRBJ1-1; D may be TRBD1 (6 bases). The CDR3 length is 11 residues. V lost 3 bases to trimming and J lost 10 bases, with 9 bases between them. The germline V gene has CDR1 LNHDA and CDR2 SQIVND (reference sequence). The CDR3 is CASSMSGAAFF. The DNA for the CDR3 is TGTGCCAGTAGTATGTCAGGGGCAGCTTTCTTT.

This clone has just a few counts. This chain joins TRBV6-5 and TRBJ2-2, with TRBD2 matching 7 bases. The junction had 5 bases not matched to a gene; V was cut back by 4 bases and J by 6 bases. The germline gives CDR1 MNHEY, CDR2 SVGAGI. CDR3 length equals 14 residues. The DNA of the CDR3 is TGTGCCAGCAGTTCCCTTCTAGCGGCCGGGGAGCTGTTTTTT. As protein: CASSSLLAAGELFF.

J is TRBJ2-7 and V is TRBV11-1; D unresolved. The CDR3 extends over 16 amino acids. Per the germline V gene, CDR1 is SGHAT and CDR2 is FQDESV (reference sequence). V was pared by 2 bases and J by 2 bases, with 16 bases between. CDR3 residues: CASSLSVGRATYEQYF. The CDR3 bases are TGTGCCAGCAGCTTATCGGTCGGCAGAGCCACCTACGAGCAGTACTTC.